This TCR beta chain appears in the sequencing data of a study of blood T cell repertoires in COVID-19. At the level of the study: Researchers got acute and convalescent COVID-19 samples from the United States, Italy and Spain. T cells, B-cell-depleted T cells, or PBMCs supplied cDNA or gDNA.

Authors' analysis steps: Reference gene primer amplification yielded estimated nucleated cell counts. Clones were sequenced by immunoSEQ multiplex PCR, and TCRdb holds only the in-frame ones, with some missing. The V and J calls and clone size come from that table; D and trimming were worked out from the DNA. The sample lists about 410,000 clones; over 75% were seen once. Enrollment of patients from Seattle took place during active infection, with longitudinal follow-up. Sequences were obtained from peripheral blood. This TCR derives from a middle-aged woman with COVID-19, enrolled during active disease.

CDR3 region: CASSQSLRTSGASTDTQYF. The DNA of the CDR3 is TGTGCCAGCAGCCAATCCCTCCGAACTAGCGGGGCTAGCACAGATACGCAGTATTTT. The chain has TRBV3-1 (or the pseudogene TRBV3-2) and TRBJ2-3, with 10 bases identical to TRBD2. CDR1 is LGHDT and CDR2 is YNNKEL in the germline V gene (reference sequence). The ends lost 2 bases at V and 0 bases at J; junction bases unmatched: 11. The CDR3 totals 19 residues.